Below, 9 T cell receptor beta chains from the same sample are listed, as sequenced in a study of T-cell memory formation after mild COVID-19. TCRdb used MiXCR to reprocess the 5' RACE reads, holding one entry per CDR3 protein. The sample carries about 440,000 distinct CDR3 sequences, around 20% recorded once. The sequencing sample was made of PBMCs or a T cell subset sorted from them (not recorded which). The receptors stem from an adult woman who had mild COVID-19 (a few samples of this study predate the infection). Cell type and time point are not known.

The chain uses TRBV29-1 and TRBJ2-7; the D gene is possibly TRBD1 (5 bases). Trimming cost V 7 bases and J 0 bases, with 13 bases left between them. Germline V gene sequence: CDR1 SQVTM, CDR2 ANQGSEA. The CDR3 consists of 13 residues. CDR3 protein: CSAYRSGSYEQYF. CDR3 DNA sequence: TGCAGCGCATACAGGAGTGGCTCCTACGAGCAGTACTTC.

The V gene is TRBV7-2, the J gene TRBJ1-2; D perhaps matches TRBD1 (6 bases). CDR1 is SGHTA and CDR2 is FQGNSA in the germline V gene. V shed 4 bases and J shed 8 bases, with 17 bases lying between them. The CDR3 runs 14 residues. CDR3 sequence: CASSSLRDTSGYTF. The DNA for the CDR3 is TGTGCCAGCAGCTCGCTCCGGGACACTTCGGGCTACACCTTC.

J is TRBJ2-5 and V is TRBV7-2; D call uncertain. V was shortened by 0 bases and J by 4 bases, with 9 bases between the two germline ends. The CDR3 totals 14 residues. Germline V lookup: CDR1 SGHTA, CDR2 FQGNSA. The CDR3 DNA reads TGTGCCAGCAGCTTAGCCGGCGCGCGAGAGACCCAGTACTTC. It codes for CASSLAGARETQYF.

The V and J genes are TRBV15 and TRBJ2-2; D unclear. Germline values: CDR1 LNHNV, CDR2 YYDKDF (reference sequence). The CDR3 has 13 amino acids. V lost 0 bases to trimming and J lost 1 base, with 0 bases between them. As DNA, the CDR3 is TGTGCCACCAGCAGAGAGAACACCGGGGAGCTGTTTTTT. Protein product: CATSRENTGELFF.

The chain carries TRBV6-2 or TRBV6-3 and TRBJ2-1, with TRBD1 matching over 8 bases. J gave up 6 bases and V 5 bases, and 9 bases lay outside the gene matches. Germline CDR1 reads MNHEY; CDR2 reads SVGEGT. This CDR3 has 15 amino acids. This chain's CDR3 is CASSRQGLGSNEQFF. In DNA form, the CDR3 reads TGTGCCAGCAGTCGACAGGGGTTGGGGAGCAATGAGCAGTTCTTC.

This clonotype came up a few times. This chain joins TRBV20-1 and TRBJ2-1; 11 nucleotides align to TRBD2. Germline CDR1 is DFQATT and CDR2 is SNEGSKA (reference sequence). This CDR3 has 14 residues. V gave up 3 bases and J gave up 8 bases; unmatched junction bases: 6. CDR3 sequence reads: CSARTSGNWDEQFF. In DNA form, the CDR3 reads TGCAGTGCTAGGACTAGCGGGAACTGGGATGAGCAGTTCTTC.

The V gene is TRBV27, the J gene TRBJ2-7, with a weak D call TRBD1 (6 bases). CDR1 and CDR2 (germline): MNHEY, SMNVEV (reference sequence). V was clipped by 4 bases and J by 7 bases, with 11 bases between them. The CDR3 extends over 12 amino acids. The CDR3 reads CASSSTGREQYF. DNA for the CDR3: TGTGCCAGCAGTTCCACAGGGCGGGAGCAGTACTTC.

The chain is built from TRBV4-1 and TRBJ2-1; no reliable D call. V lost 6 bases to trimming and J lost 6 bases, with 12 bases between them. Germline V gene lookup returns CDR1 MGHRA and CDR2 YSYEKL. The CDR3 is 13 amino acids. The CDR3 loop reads CASRHMTRNEQFF. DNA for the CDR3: TGCGCCAGCAGGCACATGACTCGCAATGAGCAGTTCTTC.

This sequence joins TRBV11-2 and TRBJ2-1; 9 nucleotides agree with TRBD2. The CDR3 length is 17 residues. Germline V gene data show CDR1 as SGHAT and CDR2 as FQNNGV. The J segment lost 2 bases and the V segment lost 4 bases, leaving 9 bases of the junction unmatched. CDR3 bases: TGTGCCAGCAGCTCCAGAGGTAGCGGGGGTCCCTACAATGAGCAGTTCTTC. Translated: CASSSRGSGGPYNEQFF.